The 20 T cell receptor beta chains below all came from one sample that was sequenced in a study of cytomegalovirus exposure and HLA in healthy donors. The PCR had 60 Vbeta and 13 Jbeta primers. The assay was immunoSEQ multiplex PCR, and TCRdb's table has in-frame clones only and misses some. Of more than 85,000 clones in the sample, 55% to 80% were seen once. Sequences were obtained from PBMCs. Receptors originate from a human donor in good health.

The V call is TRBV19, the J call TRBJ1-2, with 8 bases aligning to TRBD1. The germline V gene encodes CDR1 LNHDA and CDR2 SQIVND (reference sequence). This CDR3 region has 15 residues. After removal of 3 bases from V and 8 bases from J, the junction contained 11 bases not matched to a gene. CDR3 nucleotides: TGTGCCAGTAGTATGTTACAGGGGGTTCTTCAGGGCTACACCTTC. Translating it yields CASSMLQGVLQGYTF.

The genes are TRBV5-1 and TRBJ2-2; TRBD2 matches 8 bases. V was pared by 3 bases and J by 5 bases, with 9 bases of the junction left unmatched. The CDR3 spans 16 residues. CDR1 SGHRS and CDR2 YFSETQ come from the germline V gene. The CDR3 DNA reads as TGCGCCAGCAGCTCCGTAGCGGGAACCGGGACCGGGGAGCTGTTTTTT. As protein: CASSSVAGTGTGELFF.

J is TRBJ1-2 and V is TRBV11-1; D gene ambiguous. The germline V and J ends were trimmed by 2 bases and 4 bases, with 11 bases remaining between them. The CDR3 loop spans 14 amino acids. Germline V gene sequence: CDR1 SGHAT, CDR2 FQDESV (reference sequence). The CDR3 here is CASSLNDIGYGYTF. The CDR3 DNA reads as TGTGCCAGCAGCTTAAACGACATCGGCTATGGCTACACCTTC.

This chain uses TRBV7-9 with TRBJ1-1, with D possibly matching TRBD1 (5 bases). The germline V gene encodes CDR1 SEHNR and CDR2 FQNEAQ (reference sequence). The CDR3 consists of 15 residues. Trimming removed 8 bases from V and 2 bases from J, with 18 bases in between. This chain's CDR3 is CASRLGGEVNTEAFF. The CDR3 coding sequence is TGTGCCAGCCGTTTGGGGGGGGAGGTTAACACTGAAGCTTTCTTT.

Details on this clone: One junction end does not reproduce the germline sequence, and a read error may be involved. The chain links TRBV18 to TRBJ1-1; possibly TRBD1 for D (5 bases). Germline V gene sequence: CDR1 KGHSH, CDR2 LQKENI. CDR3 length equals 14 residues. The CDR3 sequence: CASSPGVLGAEALF. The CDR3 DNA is TGTGCCAGCTCACCAGGGGTCCTTGGGGCTGAAGCTCTCTTT.

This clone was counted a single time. CDR3 sequence: CASSVVRGVGTEAFF. The CDR3 nucleotides read TGTGCCAGCAGCGTAGTCCGGGGAGTTGGGACTGAAGCTTTCTTT. The chain carries TRBV9 and TRBJ1-1; no clear D. Germline lookup yields CDR1 SGDLS and CDR2 YYNGEE. Trimming removed 0 bases from V and 5 bases from J, with 14 bases in between. The CDR3 contains 15 residues. The variable domain in full, with the rest retrieved from reference TRBV9 and TRBJ1-1, is DSGVTQTPKHLITATGQRVTLRCSPRSGDLSVYWYQQSLDQGLQFLIQYYNGEERAKGNILERFSAQQFPDLHSELNLSSLELGDSALYFCASSVVRGVGTEAFFGQGTRLTVV.

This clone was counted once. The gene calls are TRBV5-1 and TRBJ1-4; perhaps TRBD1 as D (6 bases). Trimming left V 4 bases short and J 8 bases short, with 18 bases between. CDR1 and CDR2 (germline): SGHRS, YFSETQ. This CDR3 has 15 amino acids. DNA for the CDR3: TGCGCCAGCAGCCCTGGACAGCTGAAAGCCGAAAAACTGTTTTTT. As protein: CASSPGQLKAEKLFF. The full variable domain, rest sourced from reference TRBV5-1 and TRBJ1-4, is KAGVTQTPRYLIKTRGQQVTLSCSPISGHRSVSWYQQTPGQGLQFLFEYFSETQRNKGNFPGRFSGRQFSNSRSEMNVSTLELGDSALYLCASSPGQLKAEKLFFGSGTQLSVL.

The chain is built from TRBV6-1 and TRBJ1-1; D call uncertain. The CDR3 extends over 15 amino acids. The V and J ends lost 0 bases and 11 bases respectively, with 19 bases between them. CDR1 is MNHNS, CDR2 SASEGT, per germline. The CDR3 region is CASSEAVLDSFWAFF. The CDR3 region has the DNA TGTGCCAGCAGTGAAGCAGTACTTGACTCTTTTTGGGCTTTCTTT.

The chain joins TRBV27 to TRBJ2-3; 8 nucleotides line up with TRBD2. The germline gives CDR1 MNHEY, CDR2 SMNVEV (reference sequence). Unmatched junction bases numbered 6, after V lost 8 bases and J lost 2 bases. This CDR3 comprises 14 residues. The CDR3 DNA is TGTGCCAGCTACAGCGGGAGCCTCACAGATACGCAGTATTTT. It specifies CASYSGSLTDTQYF.

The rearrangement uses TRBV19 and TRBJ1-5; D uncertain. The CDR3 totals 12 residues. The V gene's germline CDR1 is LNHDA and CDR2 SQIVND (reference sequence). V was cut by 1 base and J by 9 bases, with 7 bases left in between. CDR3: CASSIGLWPQHF. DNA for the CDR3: TGTGCCAGTAGTATAGGTTTATGGCCCCAGCATTTT.

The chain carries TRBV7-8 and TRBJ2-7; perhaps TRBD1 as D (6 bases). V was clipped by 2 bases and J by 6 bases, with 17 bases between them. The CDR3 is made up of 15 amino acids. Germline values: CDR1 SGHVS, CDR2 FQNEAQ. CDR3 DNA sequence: TGTGCCAGCAGCTTATTTACAGGGAAAGGATTCGAGCAGTACTTC. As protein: CASSLFTGKGFEQYF.

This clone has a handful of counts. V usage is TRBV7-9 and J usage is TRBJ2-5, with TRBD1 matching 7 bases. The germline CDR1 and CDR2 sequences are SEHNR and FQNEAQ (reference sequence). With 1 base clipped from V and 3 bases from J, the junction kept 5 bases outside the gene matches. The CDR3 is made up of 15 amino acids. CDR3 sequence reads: CASSLVTTGKETQYF. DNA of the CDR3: TGTGCCAGCAGCTTAGTTACGACAGGGAAAGAGACCCAGTACTTC.

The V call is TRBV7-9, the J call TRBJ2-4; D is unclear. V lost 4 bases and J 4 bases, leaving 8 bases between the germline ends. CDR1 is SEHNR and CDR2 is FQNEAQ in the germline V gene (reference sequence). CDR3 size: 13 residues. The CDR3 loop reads CASSSTTKNIQYF. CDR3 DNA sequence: TGTGCCAGCAGCTCTACGACTAAAAACATTCAGTACTTC.

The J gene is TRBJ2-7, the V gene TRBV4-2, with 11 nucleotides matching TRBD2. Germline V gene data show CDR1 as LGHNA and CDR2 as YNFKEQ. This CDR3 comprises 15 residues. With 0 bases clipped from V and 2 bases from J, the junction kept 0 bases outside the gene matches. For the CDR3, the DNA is TGTGCCAGCAGCCAAGAACTAGCGGGAGCCTACGAGCAGTACTTC. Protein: CASSQELAGAYEQYF.

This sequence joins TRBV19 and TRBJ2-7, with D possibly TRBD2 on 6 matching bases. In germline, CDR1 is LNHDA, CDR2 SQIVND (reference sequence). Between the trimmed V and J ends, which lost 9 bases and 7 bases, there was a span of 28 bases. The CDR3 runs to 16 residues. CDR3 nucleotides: TGTGCCAGACCCTTCCCTGGCGGACTAATCGTATGGGAGCAGTACTTC. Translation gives CARPFPGGLIVWEQYF.

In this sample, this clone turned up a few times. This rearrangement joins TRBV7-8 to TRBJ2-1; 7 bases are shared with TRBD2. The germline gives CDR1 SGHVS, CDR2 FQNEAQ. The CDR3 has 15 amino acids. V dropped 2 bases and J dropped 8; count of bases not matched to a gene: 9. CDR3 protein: CASSLYGRAEDEQFF. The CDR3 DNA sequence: TGTGCCAGCAGCTTATATGGGAGGGCCGAGGATGAGCAGTTCTTC.

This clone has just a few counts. This chain's CDR3 is CASSLAGSDTQYF. The CDR3 DNA is TGTGCCAGCAGTTTAGCGGGGTCAGATACGCAGTATTTT. J is TRBJ2-3 and V is TRBV28; maybe TRBD2 (6 bases). Trimming removed 2 bases from V and 4 bases from J, with 7 bases in between. Germline assignment: CDR1 MDHEN and CDR2 SYDVKM. This CDR3 has 13 residues. The variable domain in full, completed from reference TRBV28 and TRBJ2-3, reads DVKVTQSSRYLVKRTGEKVFLECVQDMDHENMFWYRQDPGLGLRLIYFSYDVKMKEKGDIPEGYSVSREKKERFSLILESASTNQTSMYLCASSLAGSDTQYFGPGTRLTVL.

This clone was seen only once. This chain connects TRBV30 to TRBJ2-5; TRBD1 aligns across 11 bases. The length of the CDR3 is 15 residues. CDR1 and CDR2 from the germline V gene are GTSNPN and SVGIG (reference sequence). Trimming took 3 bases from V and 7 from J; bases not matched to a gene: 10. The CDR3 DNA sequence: TGTGCCTGGAGAGTGGACAGGGGGCATGGGGGGACCCAGTACTTC. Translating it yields CAWRVDRGHGGTQYF.

The CDR3 sequence: CASSLSLEETQYF. For the CDR3, the DNA is TGTGCCAGCAGCTTAAGCCTGGAAGAGACCCAGTACTTC. The chain employs TRBV13 and TRBJ2-5, with D hard to call. The germline V gene encodes CDR1 PRHDT and CDR2 FYEKMQ (reference sequence). The CDR3 has 13 amino acids. V was trimmed by 2 bases and J by 3 bases, leaving 7 bases between them.

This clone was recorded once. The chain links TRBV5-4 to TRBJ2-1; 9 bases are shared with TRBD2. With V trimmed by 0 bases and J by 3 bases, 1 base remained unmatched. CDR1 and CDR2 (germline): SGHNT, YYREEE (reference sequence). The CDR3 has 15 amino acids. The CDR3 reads CASSLGLAVYNEQFF. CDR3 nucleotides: TGTGCCAGCAGCTTGGGACTAGCGGTCTACAATGAGCAGTTCTTC.